Each of the 3 T cell receptor beta chains below was sequenced from the same sample in a study of shared clonotypes between healthy human individuals. Measured with immunoSEQ multiplex PCR; TCRdb has only the in-frame clones, and not every one. The sample carries some 2.3 million clones, 90% to 95% recorded once. Material for sequencing was naive CD4+ T cells from PBMCs. Subset indicated: CD45RA+ positively selected. The receptors here all came from a young man in good health. Some clones in this sample may be carry-over from other donors' samples.

The CDR3 spells CASSPSGVIYGYTF. CDR3 nucleotide sequence: TGTGCCAGCAGTCCATCCGGAGTAATCTATGGCTACACCTTC. The chain couples TRBV6-1 to TRBJ1-2, with D unresolved. Germline V CDR1 and CDR2: MNHNS, SASEGT. Trimming removed 5 bases at V and 4 bases at J, with 14 bases between. CDR3 size: 14 residues.

This rearrangement joins TRBV28 to TRBJ1-1; D is uncertain. This CDR3 has 14 residues. V shed 4 bases and J shed 0 bases, with 9 bases lying between them. Germline values: CDR1 MDHEN, CDR2 SYDVKM. The CDR3 DNA is TGTGCCAGCAGTTCACTAGGTCTGAACACTGAAGCTTTCTTT. Residues: CASSSLGLNTEAFF.

V gene TRBV5-6 combines with J gene TRBJ2-7, with a weak D call TRBD1 (6 bases). The germline V gene has CDR1 SGHDT and CDR2 YYEEEE. This CDR3 contains 14 residues. Trimming pared 2 bases from V and 5 bases from J, leaving 14 bases between. CDR3 protein: CASSFYLQGNEQYF. For the CDR3, the DNA is TGTGCCAGCAGCTTCTACCTCCAGGGGAACGAGCAGTACTTC.